This T cell receptor beta chain was identified in a study of PD-1 blockade in classical Hodgkin lymphoma. Study-level results: What caused the repertoire differences, perhaps disease activity or prior therapy, remains undefined. In newly diagnosed patients, baseline TCR diversity was reportedly below that of healthy donors.

Concerning this clone: Its antigen is not identified.

Data came from immunoSEQ multiplex PCR; TCRdb stores just in-frame clones and leaves some out. The sample contains 20,000 to 25,000 clones, roughly 90% of which appear only once. Germline V gene sequence: CDR1 MNHEY, CDR2 SMNVEV (reference sequence). This CDR3 is 13 amino acids long. The V and J ends lost 5 bases and 4 bases respectively, with 11 bases between them. Stated time point: newly diagnosed, previously untreated cHL patient sample. With magnetic negative selection, CD4+ T cells were purified from PBMCs that had been thawed. Sequenced material: CD4+ T cells from blood. The origin of this receptor is a human donor with classical Hodgkin lymphoma. This chain joins TRBV27 and TRBJ1-1; a weak D match, TRBD1 (5 bases). The CDR3 here is CASSRGGGTEAFF. The CDR3 DNA follows: TGTGCCAGCAGTAGGGGTGGGGGCACTGAAGCTTTCTTT.